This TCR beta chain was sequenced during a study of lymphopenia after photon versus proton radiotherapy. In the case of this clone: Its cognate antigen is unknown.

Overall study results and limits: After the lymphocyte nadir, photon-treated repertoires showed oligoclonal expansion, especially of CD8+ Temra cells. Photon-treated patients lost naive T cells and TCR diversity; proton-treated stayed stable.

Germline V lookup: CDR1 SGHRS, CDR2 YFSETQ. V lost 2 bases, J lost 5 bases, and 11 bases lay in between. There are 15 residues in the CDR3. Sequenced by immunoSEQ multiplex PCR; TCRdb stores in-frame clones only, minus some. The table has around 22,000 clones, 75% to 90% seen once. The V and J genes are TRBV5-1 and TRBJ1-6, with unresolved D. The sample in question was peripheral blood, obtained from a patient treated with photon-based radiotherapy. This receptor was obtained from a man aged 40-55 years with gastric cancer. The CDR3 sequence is CASSLTSQDNSPLHF. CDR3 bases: TGCGCCAGCAGCTTAACCTCGCAGGATAATTCACCCCTCCACTTT.